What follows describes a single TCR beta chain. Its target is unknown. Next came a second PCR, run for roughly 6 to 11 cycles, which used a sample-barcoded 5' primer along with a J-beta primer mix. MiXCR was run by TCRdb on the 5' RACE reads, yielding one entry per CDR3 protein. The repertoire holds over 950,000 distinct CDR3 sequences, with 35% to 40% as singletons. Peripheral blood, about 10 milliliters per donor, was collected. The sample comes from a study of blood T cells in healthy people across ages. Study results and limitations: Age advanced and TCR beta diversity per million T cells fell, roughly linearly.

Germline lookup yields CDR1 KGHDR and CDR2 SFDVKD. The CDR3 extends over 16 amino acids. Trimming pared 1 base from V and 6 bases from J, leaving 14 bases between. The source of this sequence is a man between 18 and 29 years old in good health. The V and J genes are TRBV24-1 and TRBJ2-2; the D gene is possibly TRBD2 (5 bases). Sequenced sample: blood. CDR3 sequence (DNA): TGTGCCACCAGTGATTTTCGGGATAAGGGCGCCGGGGAGCTGTTTTTT. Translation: CATSDFRDKGAGELFF.